Included here is one TCR beta chain sequence, with context. These data come from a study of blood T cell repertoires in COVID-19. Sequencing was performed with immunoSEQ multiplex PCR; in TCRdb, only in-frame clones are kept and a portion is missing. Of some 100,000 clones listed, almost 90% were seen once; the top ten hold about 1.9%. Seattle patient enrollment occurred during active infection, with longitudinal follow-up thereafter. V lost 0 bases to trimming and J lost 1 base, with 6 bases between them. Germline CDR1 is KGHSH and CDR2 is LQKENI. The CDR3 runs 14 residues. The chain recombines TRBV18 with TRBJ1-1; no clear D. Sequencing was performed on peripheral blood. The receptor was derived from a man aged 45 to 65 with COVID-19, enrolled during active disease. CDR3 sequence: CASSPPGENTEAFF. In nucleotides, the CDR3 is TGTGCCAGCTCACCACCGGGCGAGAACACTGAAGCTTTCTTT.